The following is a T cell receptor beta chain sequence with its context. These data come from a study of control samples from healthy donors and cancer patients. This table comes from immunoSEQ multiplex PCR, and its TCRdb copy is limited to in-frame clones, with some not included. The table has more than 85,000 clones, about 88% seen once. The clonotype comes from a man in his 70s with lung cancer. Sequencing was carried out using PBMCs.

The CDR3 sequence is CATSDPTAPKGEAFF. Written as DNA, the CDR3 is TGTGCCACCAGTGACCCGACGGCGCCGAAGGGCGAAGCTTTCTTT. The chain links TRBV24-1 to TRBJ1-1; D is uncertain. Germline assignment: CDR1 KGHDR and CDR2 SFDVKD. The CDR3 sequence is 15 residues long. The ends were cut back, 4 bases at V and 8 bases at J, with 19 bases in the middle.